This T cell receptor (beta chain) was recorded in a study of T cell repertoires in cytomegalovirus infection. Study context: Based on public TCR beta signatures, there were indications of CMV infection and of a matching HLA type.

Study-wide results and limits: Summed public TCR beta family frequency identified CMV carriers bearing the relevant HLA. The ex vivo response was dominated by HLA-C-restricted CMV-specific TCR beta clonotypes.

The CDR3 has 14 residues. The germline V gene has CDR1 DFQATT and CDR2 SNEGSKA (reference sequence). V shed 3 bases and J shed 4 bases, with 13 bases lying between them. To note about this clonotype: The antigen is not known.

MiXCR was run by TCRdb on the reads, yielding one entry per CDR3 protein. The sample lists 510,000 or so distinct CDR3 sequences, roughly 29% occurring once. Sequenced sample: PBMCs. This sequence was found in a human donor in good health (CMV status not recorded). Some clones in this sample may be carry-over from other donors' samples. V and J are TRBV20-1 and TRBJ1-5; D possibly corresponds to TRBD1 (5 bases). The CDR3 DNA is TGCAGTGCTAGGGGGCAGGGTCATAATCAGCCCCAGCATTTT. As protein: CSARGQGHNQPQHF.